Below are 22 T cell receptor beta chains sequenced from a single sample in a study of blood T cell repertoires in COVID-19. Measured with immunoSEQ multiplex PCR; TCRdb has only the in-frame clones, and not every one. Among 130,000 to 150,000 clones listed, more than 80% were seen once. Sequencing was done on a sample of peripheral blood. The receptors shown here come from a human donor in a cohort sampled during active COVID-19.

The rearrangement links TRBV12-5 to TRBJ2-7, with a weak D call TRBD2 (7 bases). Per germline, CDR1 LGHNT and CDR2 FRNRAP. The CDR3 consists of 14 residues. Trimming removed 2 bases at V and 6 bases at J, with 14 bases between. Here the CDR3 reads CASGLRGGISEQYF. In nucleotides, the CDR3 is TGTGCTAGTGGTTTGAGGGGGGGCATCTCCGAGCAGTACTTC.

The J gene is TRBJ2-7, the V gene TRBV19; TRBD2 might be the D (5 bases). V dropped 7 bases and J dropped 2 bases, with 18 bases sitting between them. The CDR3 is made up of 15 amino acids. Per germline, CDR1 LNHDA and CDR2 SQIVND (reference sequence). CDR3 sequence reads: CASTPRGGRTYEQYF. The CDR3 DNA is TGTGCCAGTACCCCTCGAGGAGGCAGGACCTACGAGCAGTACTTC.

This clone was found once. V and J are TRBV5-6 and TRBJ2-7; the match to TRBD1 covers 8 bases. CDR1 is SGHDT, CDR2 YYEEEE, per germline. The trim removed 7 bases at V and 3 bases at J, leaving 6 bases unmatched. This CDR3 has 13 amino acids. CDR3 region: CASQRTGGYEQYF. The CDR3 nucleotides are TGTGCCAGCCAACGCACAGGGGGCTACGAGCAGTACTTC.

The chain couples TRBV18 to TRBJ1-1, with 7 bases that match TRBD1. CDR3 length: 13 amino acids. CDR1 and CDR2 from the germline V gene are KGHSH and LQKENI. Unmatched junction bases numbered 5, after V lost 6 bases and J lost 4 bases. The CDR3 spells CASSRQGGTEAFF. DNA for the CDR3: TGTGCCAGCTCTCGACAGGGCGGCACTGAAGCTTTCTTT.

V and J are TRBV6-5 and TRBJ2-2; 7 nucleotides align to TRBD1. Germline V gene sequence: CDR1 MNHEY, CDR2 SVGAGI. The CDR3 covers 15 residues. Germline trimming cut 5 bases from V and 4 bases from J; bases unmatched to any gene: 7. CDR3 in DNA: TGTGCCAGCAGTCCGACAGGGTCGGGCACCGGGGAGCTGTTTTTT. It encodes CASSPTGSGTGELFF.

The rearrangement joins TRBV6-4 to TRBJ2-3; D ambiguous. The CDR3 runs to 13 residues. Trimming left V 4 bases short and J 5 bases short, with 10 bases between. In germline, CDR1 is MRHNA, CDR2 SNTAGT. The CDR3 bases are TGTGCCAGCAGTGGCCCTACTGGAGATACGCAGTATTTT. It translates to CASSGPTGDTQYF.

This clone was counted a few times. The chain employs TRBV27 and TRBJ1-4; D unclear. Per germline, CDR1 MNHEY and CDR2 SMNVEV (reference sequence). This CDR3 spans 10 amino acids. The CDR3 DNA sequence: TGTGCTGGCGGGCGTGAAAAACTGTTTTTT. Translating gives CAGGREKLFF. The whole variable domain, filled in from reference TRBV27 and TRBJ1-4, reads EAQVTQNPRYLITVTGKKLTVTCSQNMNHEYMSWYRQDPGLGLRQIYYSMNVEVTDKGDVPEGYKVSRKEKRNFPLILESPSPNQTSLYFCAGGREKLFFGSGTQLSVL.

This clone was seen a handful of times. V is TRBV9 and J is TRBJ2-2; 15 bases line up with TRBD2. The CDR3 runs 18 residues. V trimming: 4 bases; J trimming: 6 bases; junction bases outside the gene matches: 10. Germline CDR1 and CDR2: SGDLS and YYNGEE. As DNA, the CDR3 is TGTGCCAGCAGCCCCCGGGGACTAGCGGGGGGCCTAGCCGGGGAGCTGTTTTTT. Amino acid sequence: CASSPRGLAGGLAGELFF.

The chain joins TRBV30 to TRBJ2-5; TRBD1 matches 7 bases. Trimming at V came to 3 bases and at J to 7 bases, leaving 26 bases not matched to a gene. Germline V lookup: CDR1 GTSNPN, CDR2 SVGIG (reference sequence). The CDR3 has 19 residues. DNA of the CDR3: TGTGCCTGGAGGTCAACCCTAACGGGACAGATGTCCATTGGGGGGACCCAGTACTTC. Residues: CAWRSTLTGQMSIGGTQYF.

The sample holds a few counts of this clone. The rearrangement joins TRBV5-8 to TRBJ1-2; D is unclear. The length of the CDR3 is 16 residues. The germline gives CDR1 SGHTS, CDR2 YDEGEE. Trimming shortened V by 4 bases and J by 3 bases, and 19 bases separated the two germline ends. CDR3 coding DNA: TGTGCCAGCAGCCTGCCGGGAGGGCCCCACGACTATGGCTACACCTTC. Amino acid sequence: CASSLPGGPHDYGYTF.

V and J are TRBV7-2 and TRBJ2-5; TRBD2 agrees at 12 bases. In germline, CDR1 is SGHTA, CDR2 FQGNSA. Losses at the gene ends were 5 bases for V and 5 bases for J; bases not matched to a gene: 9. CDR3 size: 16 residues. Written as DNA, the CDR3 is TGTGCCAGCAGCCCACTACTAGCGGGGGGTTTGGAGACCCAGTACTTC. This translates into CASSPLLAGGLETQYF.

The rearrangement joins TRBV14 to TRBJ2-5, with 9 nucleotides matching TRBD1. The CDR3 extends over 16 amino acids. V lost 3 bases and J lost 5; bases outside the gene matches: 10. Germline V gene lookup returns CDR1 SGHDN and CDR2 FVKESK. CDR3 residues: CASSQGQGKTWETQYF. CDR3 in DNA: TGTGCCAGCAGCCAGGGACAGGGAAAGACTTGGGAGACCCAGTACTTC.

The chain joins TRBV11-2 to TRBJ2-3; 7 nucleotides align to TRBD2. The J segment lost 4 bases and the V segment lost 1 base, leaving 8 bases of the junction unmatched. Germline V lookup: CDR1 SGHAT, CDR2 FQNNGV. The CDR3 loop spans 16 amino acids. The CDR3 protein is CASSLVSGGTSDTQYF. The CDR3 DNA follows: TGTGCCAGCAGCTTAGTGTCCGGGGGGACTTCAGATACGCAGTATTTT.

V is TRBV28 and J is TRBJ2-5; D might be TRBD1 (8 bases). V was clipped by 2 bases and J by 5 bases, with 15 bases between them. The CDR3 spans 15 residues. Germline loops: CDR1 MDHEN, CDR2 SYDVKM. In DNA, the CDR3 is TGTGCCAGCAGTTTACTAGGACAGGGAGGGGAGACCCAGTACTTC. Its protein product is CASSLLGQGGETQYF.

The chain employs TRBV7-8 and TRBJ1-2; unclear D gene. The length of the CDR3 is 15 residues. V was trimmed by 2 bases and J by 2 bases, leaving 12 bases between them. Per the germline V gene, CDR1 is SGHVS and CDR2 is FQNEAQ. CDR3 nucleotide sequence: TGTGCCAGCAGCTTACTTTCGTCTGCGAACTATGGCTACACCTTC. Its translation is CASSLLSSANYGYTF. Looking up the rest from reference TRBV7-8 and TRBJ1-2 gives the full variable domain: GAGVSQSPRYKVAKRGQDVALRCDPISGHVSLFWYQQALGQGPEFLTYFQNEAQLDKSGLPSDRFFAERPEGSVSTLKIQRTQQEDSAVYLCASSLLSSANYGYTFGSGTRLTVV.

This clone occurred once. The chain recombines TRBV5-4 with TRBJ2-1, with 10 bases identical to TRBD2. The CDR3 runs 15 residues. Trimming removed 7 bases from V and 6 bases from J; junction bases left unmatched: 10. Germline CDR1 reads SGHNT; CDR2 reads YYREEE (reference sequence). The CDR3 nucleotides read TGTGCCAGCTTTAGCGGGGGGCCGGGTCGCAATGAGCAGTTCTTC. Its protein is CASFSGGPGRNEQFF.

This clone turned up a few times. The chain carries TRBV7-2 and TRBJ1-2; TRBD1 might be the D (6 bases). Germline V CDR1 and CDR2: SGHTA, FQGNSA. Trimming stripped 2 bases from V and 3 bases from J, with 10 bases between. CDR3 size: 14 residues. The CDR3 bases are TGTGCCAGCAGCTTATCCAGGGGAGACTATGGCTACACCTTC. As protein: CASSLSRGDYGYTF.

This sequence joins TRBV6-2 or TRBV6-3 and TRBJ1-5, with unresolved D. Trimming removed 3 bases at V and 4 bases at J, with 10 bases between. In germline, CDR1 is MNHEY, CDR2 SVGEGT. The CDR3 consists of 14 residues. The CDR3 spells CASSYRTGNQPQHF. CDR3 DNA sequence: TGTGCCAGCAGTTATCGGACGGGGAATCAGCCCCAGCATTTT.

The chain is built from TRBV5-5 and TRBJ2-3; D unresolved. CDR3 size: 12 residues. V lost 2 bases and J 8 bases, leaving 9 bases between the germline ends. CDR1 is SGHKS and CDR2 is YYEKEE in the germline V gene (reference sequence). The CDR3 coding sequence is TGTGCCAGCAGCTTAAATCCGAGTACGCAGTATTTT. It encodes CASSLNPSTQYF. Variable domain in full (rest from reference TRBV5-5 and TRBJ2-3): DAGVTQSPTHLIKTRGQQVTLRCSPISGHKSVSWYQQVLGQGPQFIFQYYEKEERGRGNFPDRFSARQFPNYSSELNVNALLLGDSALYLCASSLNPSTQYFGPGTRLTVL.

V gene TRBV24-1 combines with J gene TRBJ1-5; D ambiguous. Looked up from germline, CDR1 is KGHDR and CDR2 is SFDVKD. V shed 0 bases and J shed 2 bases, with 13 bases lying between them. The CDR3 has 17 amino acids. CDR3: CATSDLPNGLGNQPQHF. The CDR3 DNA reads TGTGCCACCAGTGATTTGCCCAACGGTCTGGGCAATCAGCCCCAGCATTTT.

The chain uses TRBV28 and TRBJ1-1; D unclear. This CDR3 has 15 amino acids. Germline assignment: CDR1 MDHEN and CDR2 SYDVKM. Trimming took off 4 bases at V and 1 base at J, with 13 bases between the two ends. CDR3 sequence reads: CASSSPVGGNTEAFF. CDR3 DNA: TGTGCCAGCAGTTCCCCCGTGGGAGGGAACACTGAAGCTTTCTTT.

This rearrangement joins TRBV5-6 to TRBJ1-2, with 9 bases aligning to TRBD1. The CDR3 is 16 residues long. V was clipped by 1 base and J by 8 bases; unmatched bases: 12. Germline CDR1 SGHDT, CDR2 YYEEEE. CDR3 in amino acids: CASSLTPGQGFRGYTF. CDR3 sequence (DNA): TGTGCCAGCAGCTTGACTCCGGGACAGGGCTTTCGGGGCTACACCTTC.